Listed below are T cell receptor beta chains from one sample, sequenced in a study of T cells in Graves' hyperthyroidism and ophthalmopathy. A single record per CDR3 protein comes from TCRdb applying MiXCR to the multiplex PCR reads. The sample includes fewer than 30,000 distinct CDR3 sequences, about 53% of them seen just once. Sequencing was done on a sample of blood. The receptor set was obtained from a woman aged 40 to 50 with Graves' hyperthyroidism that later progressed to Graves' ophthalmopathy. The CDR3 runs from the conserved cysteine through the conserved F or W. The D gene is left open where the match is weak. Rows may omit the clone size; those that give it use once, few, many or a size class.

clone size: medium-sized; V gene: TRBV10-1; D gene: NA; J gene: TRBJ2-2; CDR3 DNA: TGCGCCAGCAGTGAACAGGGTAGAACCGGGGAGCTGTTTTTT; CDR3 protein: CASSEQGRTGELFF
clone size: many; V gene: TRBV20-1; D gene: NA; J gene: TRBJ2-3; CDR3 DNA: TGCAGTGCTAGAGCCAGGTCACAAGGGATACCTCCACTCCGTACGCAGTATTTT; CDR3 protein: CSARARSQGIPPLRTQYF
clone size: NA; V gene: TRBV13; D gene: NA; J gene: TRBJ2-3; CDR3 DNA: TGTGCCAGCAGTCATTTCACAGATACGCAGTATTTT; CDR3 protein: CASSHFTDTQYF
clone size: NA; V gene: TRBV5-1; D gene: NA; J gene: TRBJ1-6; CDR3 DNA: TGCGCCAGCAGCTTGGCAGGTGTAGGGGACCATTCACCCCTCCACTTT; CDR3 protein: CASSLAGVGDHSPLHF
clone size: medium-sized; V gene: TRBV15; D gene: NA; J gene: TRBJ2-3; CDR3 DNA: TGTGCCACCAGCAGAGACAACGTGGCCGCAGATACGCAGTATTTT; CDR3 protein: CATSRDNVAADTQYF
clone size: many; V gene: TRBV3-1; D gene: NA; J gene: TRBJ2-7; CDR3 DNA: TGTGCCAGCAGCCAAGACCCTAGCGTTACCTACGAGCAGTACTTC; CDR3 protein: CASSQDPSVTYEQYF
clone size: NA; V gene: TRBV7-2; D gene: TRBD2; J gene: TRBJ2-7; CDR3 DNA: TGTGCCAGCAGCCCCAAAGCGGGAGGGCGCTACGAGCAGTACTTC; CDR3 protein: CASSPKAGGRYEQYF
clone size: NA; V gene: TRBV7-7; D gene: NA; J gene: TRBJ2-1; CDR3 DNA: TGTGCTAGCAGCTTATCGGTGACTACTGAGCAGTTCTTC; CDR3 protein: CASSLSVTTEQFF
clone size: NA; V gene: TRBV14; D gene: NA; J gene: TRBJ2-7; CDR3 DNA: TGTGCCAGCAGCCAAGGACTTTACGAGCAGTACTTC; CDR3 protein: CASSQGLYEQYF
clone size: medium-sized; V gene: TRBV20-1; D gene: NA; J gene: TRBJ2-4; CDR3 DNA: TGCAGTGCTAGTGGCAATCGCATTCAGTACTTC; CDR3 protein: CSASGNRIQYF
clone size: NA; V gene: TRBV7-8; D gene: NA; J gene: TRBJ2-7; CDR3 DNA: TGTGCCAGCAGCCCAAGTGGGGTGGGCTACGAGCAGTACTTC; CDR3 protein: CASSPSGVGYEQYF
clone size: NA; V gene: TRBV19; D gene: TRBD2; J gene: TRBJ2-1; CDR3 DNA: TGTGCCAGTAGGATCAGAGAAGGGACGGGAGGGCCCTCAAATGAGCAGTTCTTC; CDR3 protein: CASRIREGTGGPSNEQFF
clone size: NA; V gene: TRBV7-9; D gene: NA; J gene: TRBJ2-7; CDR3 DNA: TGTGCCAGCAGCTTAGACCGGAGCTTCCCCGAGCAGTACTTC; CDR3 protein: CASSLDRSFPEQYF
clone size: NA; V gene: TRBV6-1; D gene: NA; J gene: TRBJ1-5; CDR3 DNA: TGTGCCAGCAGTGAAACGCGGGGCAGGGGAAATCAGCCCCAGCATTTC; CDR3 protein: CASSETRGRGNQPQHF
clone size: few; V gene: TRBV20-1; D gene: NA; J gene: TRBJ2-7; CDR3 DNA: TGCAGTGCCGAACAGGGTCACGAGCAGTACTTC; CDR3 protein: CSAEQGHEQYF
clone size: many; V gene: TRBV5-5; D gene: NA; J gene: TRBJ2-4; CDR3 DNA: TGTGCCAGCAGCTTCGAGTGGAGCGGCATTCAGTACTTC; CDR3 protein: CASSFEWSGIQYF
clone size: NA; V gene: TRBV7-7; D gene: TRBD2; J gene: TRBJ2-1; CDR3 DNA: TGTGCTAGCAGTCCGGGACTAGCGGGAGGGTTCGGCGATGAGCAGTTCTTC; CDR3 protein: CASSPGLAGGFGDEQFF